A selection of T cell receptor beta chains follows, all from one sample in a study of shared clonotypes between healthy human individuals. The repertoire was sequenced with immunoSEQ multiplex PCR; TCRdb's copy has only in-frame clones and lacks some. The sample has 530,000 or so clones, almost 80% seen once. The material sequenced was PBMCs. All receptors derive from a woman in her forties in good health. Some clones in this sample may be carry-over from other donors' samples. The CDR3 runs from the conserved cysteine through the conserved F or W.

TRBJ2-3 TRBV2 CASYTLPDTQYF
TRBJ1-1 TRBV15 CATSRDFTEAFF
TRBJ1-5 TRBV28 CASSPSLINQPQHF
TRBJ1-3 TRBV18 CASSPPDRETLEDTIYF
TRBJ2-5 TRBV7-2 CASSFSHQETQYF
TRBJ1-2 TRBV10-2 CASSEEQGAYGYTF
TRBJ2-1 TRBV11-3 CASSLEGKLMDNEQFF
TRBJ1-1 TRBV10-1 CASSEVTGTGEVGLNTEAFF
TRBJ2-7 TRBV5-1 CASSLAEVAGPYEQYF
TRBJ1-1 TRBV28 CASRNTGGTEAFF
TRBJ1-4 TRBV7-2 CASSLPGATNEKLFF
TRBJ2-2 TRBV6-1 CASTRQGAGTGELFF